This record covers a single T cell receptor beta chain. The CDR3 is 16 amino acids. V was clipped by 4 bases and J by 6 bases; unmatched bases: 10. Germline CDR1 WSHSY, CDR2 SAAADI. The data belong to a study of blood T cell repertoires in COVID-19. In the study overall: PBMCs, B-cell-depleted T cells, or T cells were the source of the cDNA or gDNA that made up the material.

The data were produced by immunoSEQ multiplex PCR, yet TCRdb's version contains in-frame clones alone and is incomplete. The sample lists 150,000 to 200,000 clones, 75% to 80% seen once, with more than 25% in the top ten. This clonotype originated in a woman aged 70-85 years with acute or convalescent COVID-19. Sequenced: peripheral blood. V gene TRBV10-2 combines with J gene TRBJ2-7, with 12 bases identical to TRBD2. CDR3 nucleotide sequence: TGCGCCAGCAGTGTAAGCCCGACTAGCGGGAGCGTCGAGCAGTACTTC. Translated, it gives CASSVSPTSGSVEQYF.